This T cell receptor (beta chain) originates from a study of CD8+CD57+ T cells in acquired aplastic anemia. Template material for TCR beta VDJ and CDR3 profiling consisted of genomic DNA. TCRdb re-called the reads through MiXCR, storing one row per CDR3 protein. The data show 150,000 to 200,000 distinct CDR3 sequences, approximately 45% seen once. Trimming took off 5 bases at V and 5 bases at J, with 9 bases between the two ends. This CDR3 has 13 residues. This clonotype was seen ten or more times. J is TRBJ2-2 and V is TRBV12-3 or TRBV12-4, with D unclear. The TCR was taken from a human donor in good health. The sample was sorted CD4+, CD8+, or CD8+CD57+ T cells (not recorded which) from PBMCs. For the CDR3, the DNA is TGTGCCAGCAGTCTGAACCCTACCGGGGAGCTGTTTTTT. Translated, it gives CASSLNPTGELFF.